This T cell receptor beta chain was profiled in a study of identical twins. This clonotype was detected only a few times. TCRdb independently ran MiXCR on the 5' RACE reads; one entry per CDR3 protein. The sample yields under 350,000 distinct CDR3 sequences, 7.5% to 9.5% seen once. The donors were all healthy and Caucasian. Germline CDR1 MDHEN, CDR2 SYDVKM. V was pared by 6 bases and J by 5 bases, with 14 bases between. The CDR3 covers 14 residues. This same sample was also taken into another study, of yellow fever vaccine responses in identical twins.

The V gene is TRBV28, the J gene TRBJ2-1, with D perhaps TRBD2 (6 bases). Sequences were obtained from CD8+ T cells sorted from blood. The TCR was taken from a woman aged 18-29 years in good health. The CDR3 loop reads CASRVGLGNNEQFF. CDR3 DNA: TGTGCCAGCAGGGTGGGACTGGGTAACAATGAGCAGTTCTTC.